Each of the 6 T cell receptor beta chains below was sequenced from the same sample in a study of shared clonotypes between healthy human individuals. Assay: immunoSEQ multiplex PCR; the TCRdb copy retains only in-frame clones and omits some. The data hold over 400,000 clones, with more than 75% observed a single time. The specimen sequenced was PBMCs. The receptor set was obtained from a woman between 40 and 50 years old in good health. Some clones in this sample may be carry-over from other donors' samples.

This sequence joins TRBV5-5 and TRBJ2-7; D possibly corresponds to TRBD1 (5 bases). The CDR3 has 14 residues. Germline CDR1 SGHKS, CDR2 YYEKEE (reference sequence). V was pared by 0 bases and J by 1 base, with 8 bases between. CDR3 region: CASSLGGSSYEQYF. The CDR3 nucleotides read TGTGCCAGCAGCTTGGGGGGCAGTTCCTACGAGCAGTACTTC.

The rearrangement links TRBV6-1 to TRBJ2-6; no clear D gene. CDR1 is MNHNS, CDR2 SASEGT, per germline. Trimming cost V 5 bases and J 0 bases, with 8 bases left between them. This CDR3 spans 15 amino acids. CDR3 sequence reads: CASSLPTSGANVLTF. DNA for the CDR3: TGTGCCAGCAGTCTTCCGACCTCTGGGGCCAACGTCCTGACTTTC.

On this clone: The germline gene is not matched at one end of the junction; a read error may be the cause. This chain connects TRBV20-1 to TRBJ2-7; 12 bases are a match to TRBD1. From germline, CDR1 is DFQATT and CDR2 SNEGSKA (reference sequence). The CDR3 spans 11 residues. The CDR3 DNA reads TGCAGTGCTAGTTTAAGGGACAGGGGGCATTTC. Protein sequence: CSASLRDRGHF.

The rearrangement joins TRBV6-1 to TRBJ1-1; D not resolved. CDR1 MNHNS and CDR2 SASEGT come from the germline V gene. This CDR3 has 12 residues. The V gene lost 2 bases and the J gene lost 11 bases, with 12 bases spanning the gap. The CDR3 loop is CASSEWTVGAFF. CDR3 DNA: TGTGCCAGCAGTGAATGGACGGTTGGGGCTTTCTTT.

The chain has TRBV15 and TRBJ2-1; perhaps TRBD2 as D (6 bases). CDR1 is LNHNV, CDR2 YYDKDF, per germline (reference sequence). V was trimmed by 2 bases and J by 12 bases, leaving 8 bases between them. The CDR3 has 11 residues. The CDR3 here is CATSRFSGQFF. The CDR3 DNA reads as TGTGCCACCAGCAGATTTAGCGGGCAGTTCTTC.

The gene calls are TRBV6-9 and TRBJ2-1, with 8 bases fitting TRBD2. V was clipped by 2 bases and J by 6 bases; unmatched bases: 15. Germline lookup yields CDR1 MNHGY and CDR2 SVAAGI. This CDR3 has 18 amino acids. The CDR3 DNA is TGTGCCAGCAGTTATGACCCCCTCCTAGCGGGTGCGGGCAATGAGCAGTTCTTC. Residues: CASSYDPLLAGAGNEQFF.